This record looks at one T cell receptor (beta chain) sequence and its context. Its antigen is unknown. This sample was included in a study of T-cell reconstitution after alpha-beta-depleted transplantation in children. Trimming removed 1 base from V and 3 bases from J, with 12 bases in between. The CDR3 covers 14 residues. Germline V gives CDR1 SQVTM, CDR2 ANQGSEA. Construction of the TCRbeta library involved unique molecular identifiers. Using its own MiXCR run on the PCR reads, TCRdb lists one record per CDR3 protein. Of about 980,000 distinct CDR3 sequences detected, under 30% appear once; the ten largest clones hold approximately 30%. Study-level results: Where some patients showed high TCRbeta diversity at day 60, it came from recipient T cells and thymic progenitors that had survived. When one year had passed after transplant, most T-cell counts and diversity came from newly produced T cells. The origin of alpha-beta T cells about two months after transplant was reportedly several hundred expanded graft clones.

The sequence was collected from a boy less than two years old who had a stem cell transplant for SCID, so the T cells may come from the graft donor. Sequenced material: PBMCs, mostly from graft donor cells, taken 360 days after TCRalphabeta/CD19-depleted stem cell transplant. The gene calls are TRBV29-1 and TRBJ1-1; D remains unclear. CDR3 amino acids: CSVEVPGKHTEAFF. CDR3 coding DNA: TGCAGCGTTGAAGTTCCGGGGAAGCACACTGAAGCTTTCTTT.